The entry that follows covers one T cell receptor (beta chain) sequence. This entry comes from a study of cytomegalovirus exposure and HLA in healthy donors. The CDR3 is 14 residues long. J gave up 7 bases and V 2 bases, and 5 bases lay outside the gene matches. Germline CDR1 reads SGHTA; CDR2 reads FQGTGA. PCR used 60 Vbeta primers and 13 Jbeta primers. Profiling relied on immunoSEQ multiplex PCR, and the TCRdb table lists in-frame clones only, not all of them. The sample contains roughly 140,000 clones, about 79% of which appear only once. The gene calls are TRBV7-3 and TRBJ2-1, with 7 bases that match TRBD2. The sequencing input was PBMCs. This TCR was recovered from a male donor in good health and CMV-seronegative. In nucleotides, the CDR3 is TGTGCCAGCAGCTTAGCGGGAGCGATGAATGAGCAGTTCTTC. It specifies CASSLAGAMNEQFF.